Presented here are 24 T cell receptor beta chains from one specimen sequenced in a study of blood T cell repertoires in COVID-19. The assay was immunoSEQ multiplex PCR, and TCRdb's table has in-frame clones only and misses some. The sample holds approximately 65,000 clones; about nine tenths are singletons and the top ten take approximately 4.3%. The sequencing input was peripheral blood. The source of these receptors is a human donor in a cohort sampled during active COVID-19.

This clone turned up a few times. V usage is TRBV28 and J usage is TRBJ2-1; 10 bases fit TRBD2. The CDR3 runs 19 residues. Unmatched junction bases numbered 15, after V lost 3 bases and J lost 4 bases. Germline CDR1 MDHEN, CDR2 SYDVKM. In nucleotides, the CDR3 is TGTGCCAGCAGTTTTGTCAGGGCTAGCGGGGGCCTGGGTTACAATGAGCAGTTCTTC. Its translation: CASSFVRASGGLGYNEQFF.

The V and J genes are TRBV4-3 and TRBJ2-2; 9 nucleotides agree with TRBD1. The CDR3 is made up of 17 amino acids. The germline V gene encodes CDR1 LGHNA and CDR2 YSLEER. Unmatched junction bases numbered 9, after V lost 2 bases and J lost 5 bases. The DNA for the CDR3 is TGCGCCAGCAGCCAAACCGGGACAGGGAGGCGGACCGGGGAGCTGTTTTTT. It translates to CASSQTGTGRRTGELFF.

Notes on this clone: One junction end does not reproduce the germline sequence, and a read error may be involved. V gene TRBV19 combines with J gene TRBJ2-7; 11 bases align to TRBD2. Germline V gene lookup returns CDR1 LNHDA and CDR2 SQIVND (reference sequence). This CDR3 region has 17 residues. CDR3 DNA: TGTGCCAGTAGCATAGGACTAGCGGGCGATACTCCTTACGAGCAGTACTTC. Residues: CASSIGLAGDTPYEQYF.

The V call is TRBV30, the J call TRBJ2-5; 9 nucleotides align to TRBD2. J lost 5 bases, V lost 5 bases, and 9 bases had no gene match. The V gene's germline CDR1 is GTSNPN and CDR2 SVGIG (reference sequence). The CDR3 covers 14 residues. The CDR3 DNA sequence: TGTGCCTGGGCCCTAGGGACTAGCAGGGAGACCCAGTACTTC. Protein: CAWALGTSRETQYF. Supplemented by reference TRBV30 and TRBJ2-5, the full variable domain reads SQTIHQWPATLVQPVGSPLSLECTVEGTSNPNLYWYRQAAGRGLQLLFYSVGIGQISSEVPQNLSASRPQDRQFILSSKKLLLSDSGFYLCAWALGTSRETQYFGPGTRLLVL.

As DNA, the CDR3 is TGTGCCAGCAGCCAAGGACTAGCGGGGGGGCTGGAGACCCAGTACTTC. This encodes CASSQGLAGGLETQYF. The chain recombines TRBV3-1 (or the pseudogene TRBV3-2) with TRBJ2-5; 14 bases line up with TRBD2. This CDR3 contains 16 residues. With V trimmed by 1 base and J by 5 bases, 3 bases remained unmatched. CDR1 and CDR2 from the germline V gene are LGHDT and YNNKEL (reference sequence).

This clone has only one observation. The V call is TRBV4-1, the J call TRBJ2-7, with TRBD1 identical over 8 bases. This CDR3 is 15 amino acids long. V gave up 4 bases and J gave up 0 bases; unmatched junction bases: 5. Germline loops: CDR1 MGHRA, CDR2 YSYEKL. CDR3 in amino acids: CASSRGQGPSYEQYF. CDR3 bases: TGCGCCAGCAGCCGAGGACAGGGACCCTCCTACGAGCAGTACTTC.

The chain employs TRBV19 and TRBJ1-4, with a possible D match to TRBD1 (5 bases). This CDR3 has 15 amino acids. Trimming shortened V by 6 bases and J by 10 bases, and 21 bases separated the two germline ends. From germline, CDR1 is LNHDA and CDR2 SQIVND (reference sequence). CDR3 amino acids: CASRSGQTSKGKLFF. CDR3 in DNA: TGTGCCAGTAGGAGTGGACAAACCTCAAAGGGAAAACTGTTTTTT. The full variable domain, rest sourced from reference TRBV19 and TRBJ1-4, is DGGITQSPKYLFRKEGQNVTLSCEQNLNHDAMYWYRQDPGQGLRLIYYSQIVNDFQKGDIAEGYSVSREKKESFPLTVTSAQKNPTAFYLCASRSGQTSKGKLFFGSGTQLSVL.

This sequence joins TRBV28 and TRBJ1-1, with D tentatively TRBD1 (5 bases). The V end was cut by 6 bases, the J end by 0 bases, with 14 bases between. Germline V gene data show CDR1 as MDHEN and CDR2 as SYDVKM. This CDR3 comprises 15 residues. Here the CDR3 DNA reads TGTGCCAGCAGCGTGGGACTGAGGATGAACACTGAAGCTTTCTTT. Translation gives CASSVGLRMNTEAFF.

The gene calls are TRBV4-2 and TRBJ1-1; unclear D gene. The V and J ends lost 0 bases and 1 base respectively, with 3 bases between them. Germline values: CDR1 LGHNA, CDR2 YNFKEQ. This CDR3 contains 13 residues. The CDR3 sequence: CASSQDRNTEAFF. In nucleotides, the CDR3 is TGTGCCAGCAGCCAAGACAGGAACACTGAAGCTTTCTTT.

The CDR3 DNA sequence: TGCGCCAGCAGCCAAGATGTGGGCCCCATGAACACTGAAGCTTTCTTT. The encoded protein is CASSQDVGPMNTEAFF. This chain uses TRBV4-1 with TRBJ1-1; D is unclear. V shed 0 bases and J shed 0 bases, with 11 bases lying between them. The CDR3 contains 16 residues. Germline assignment: CDR1 MGHRA and CDR2 YSYEKL.

The chain uses TRBV5-1 and TRBJ2-1; 11 bases are a match to TRBD2. CDR1 and CDR2 (germline): SGHRS, YFSETQ. CDR3 length equals 14 residues. Germline trimming cut 3 bases from V and 8 bases from J; bases unmatched to any gene: 4. The CDR3 nucleotides read TGCGCCAGCAGCTCAACTAGCGGGAGCTATGAGCAGTTCTTC. Its protein product is CASSSTSGSYEQFF.

CDR3 in DNA: TGTGCCAGTAGTGGGACTAGCCCGTCCCCAGATACGCAGTATTTT. Protein sequence: CASSGTSPSPDTQYF. The chain combines TRBV19 with TRBJ2-3; 9 bases align to TRBD2. This CDR3 region has 15 residues. J gave up 4 bases and V 5 bases, and 7 bases lay outside the gene matches. CDR1 is LNHDA, CDR2 SQIVND, per germline (reference sequence). The full variable domain, rest sourced from reference TRBV19 and TRBJ2-3, is DGGITQSPKYLFRKEGQNVTLSCEQNLNHDAMYWYRQDPGQGLRLIYYSQIVNDFQKGDIAEGYSVSREKKESFPLTVTSAQKNPTAFYLCASSGTSPSPDTQYFGPGTRLTVL.

The J gene is TRBJ1-2, the V gene TRBV2; D call uncertain. V lost 7 bases and J lost 0, with 3 bases in between. This CDR3 spans 11 amino acids. CDR1 is SNHLY, CDR2 FYNNEI, per germline. CDR3 region: CASTSNYGYTF. DNA of the CDR3: TGTGCCAGCACCTCTAACTATGGCTACACCTTC.

This chain links TRBV7-2 with TRBJ2-1; 7 positions agree with TRBD2. The length of the CDR3 is 13 residues. The germline V gene has CDR1 SGHTA and CDR2 FQGNSA. Unmatched junction bases numbered 1, after V lost 4 bases and J lost 4 bases. This CDR3 reads CASSSSGYNEQFF. The CDR3 DNA reads as TGTGCCAGCAGCTCTAGCGGTTACAATGAGCAGTTCTTC.

DNA for the CDR3: TGTGCCAGCAGCTGGACAGAATACGAGCAGTACTTC. Amino acid sequence: CASSWTEYEQYF. The V and J genes are TRBV28 and TRBJ2-7; weak D call: TRBD1 (6 bases). The CDR3 has 12 amino acids. Germline lookup yields CDR1 MDHEN and CDR2 SYDVKM. Deletions cut 6 bases from V and 4 bases from J, with 10 bases between.

This chain connects TRBV28 to TRBJ2-1, with 11 bases fitting TRBD2. The CDR3 sequence is 16 residues long. V gave up 5 bases and J gave up 2 bases; unmatched junction bases: 5. Germline V lookup: CDR1 MDHEN, CDR2 SYDVKM. The CDR3 region is CASSPTGLAAYNEQFF. The CDR3, as DNA: TGTGCCAGCAGTCCGACGGGACTAGCGGCCTACAATGAGCAGTTCTTC.

The chain combines TRBV3-1 (or the pseudogene TRBV3-2) with TRBJ2-2, with 10 bases that match TRBD2. Looked up from germline, CDR1 is LGHDT and CDR2 is YNNKEL (reference sequence). The CDR3 spans 16 residues. Trimming removed 3 bases from V and 1 base from J; junction bases left unmatched: 2. The CDR3 nucleotides are TGTGCCAGCAGCCAGGTAGCGGGAGGGAACACCGGGGAGCTGTTTTTT. Translated: CASSQVAGGNTGELFF.

This chain joins TRBV2 and TRBJ1-4; TRBD1 agrees at 7 bases. Per the germline V gene, CDR1 is SNHLY and CDR2 is FYNNEI. V was clipped by 4 bases and J by 8 bases; unmatched bases: 13. CDR3 length: 16 residues. The CDR3 DNA reads TGTGCCAGCAGTGGGTCTAGACAGGGTCTCGGCGAAAAACTGTTTTTT. The encoded protein is CASSGSRQGLGEKLFF. The variable domain in full, with the rest retrieved from reference TRBV2 and TRBJ1-4, is EPEVTQTPSHQVTQMGQEVILRCVPISNHLYFYWYRQILGQKVEFLVSFYNNEISEKSEIFDDQFSVERPDGSNFTLKIRSTKLEDSAMYFCASSGSRQGLGEKLFFGSGTQLSVL.

The chain employs TRBV7-8 and TRBJ2-1; 10 bases are shared with TRBD2. Germline assignment: CDR1 SGHVS and CDR2 FQNEAQ. V lost 0 bases, J lost 4 bases, and 6 bases stayed unmatched. This CDR3 has 17 residues. The CDR3 here is CASSLALAGELYNEQFF. CDR3 DNA: TGTGCCAGCAGCTTAGCGCTAGCGGGGGAGCTATACAATGAGCAGTTCTTC.

The chain uses TRBV6-6 and TRBJ1-2, with D possibly TRBD1 on 6 matching bases. CDR1 MNHNY and CDR2 SVGAGI come from the germline V gene (reference sequence). The CDR3 sequence is 12 residues long. The ends were cut back, 6 bases at V and 9 bases at J, with 14 bases in the middle. The CDR3 sequence is CASSPTGLSYTF. CDR3 bases: TGTGCCAGCAGCCCGACAGGTTTGAGCTACACCTTC.

V and J are TRBV5-4 and TRBJ2-3; D possibly corresponds to TRBD2 (6 bases). CDR1 and CDR2 from the germline V gene are SGHNT and YYREEE (reference sequence). The germline V and J ends were trimmed by 4 bases and 1 base, with 16 bases remaining between them. The CDR3 length is 16 residues. The CDR3 nucleotides are TGTGCCAGCAGCGCGCGGCAGGGCGGGGGCACAGATACGCAGTATTTT. Protein product: CASSARQGGGTDTQYF.

This clone came up once. CDR3 DNA sequence: TGTGCCAGCAGAGTGACAGGGGGCAGGCGCCGCACAGATACGCAGTATTTT. Protein product: CASRVTGGRRRTDTQYF. This chain uses TRBV5-6 with TRBJ2-3; TRBD1 matches at 10 bases. Germline CDR1 is SGHDT and CDR2 is YYEEEE. The CDR3 is 17 amino acids. V was clipped by 5 bases and J by 1 base; unmatched bases: 10.

This chain joins TRBV24-1 and TRBJ2-1; 16 bases are shared with TRBD2. V trimming: 3 bases; J trimming: 5 bases; junction bases outside the gene matches: 3. The CDR3 runs to 17 residues. Germline CDR1 KGHDR, CDR2 SFDVKD. CDR3 sequence reads: CATSDPGLAGGNNEQFF. The CDR3 DNA reads as TGTGCCACCAGTGATCCGGGACTAGCGGGAGGGAACAATGAGCAGTTCTTC.

The rearrangement uses TRBV18 and TRBJ2-1; TRBD2 agrees at 8 bases. The trim removed 3 bases at V and 6 bases at J, leaving 4 bases unmatched. CDR3 length: 14 amino acids. CDR1 and CDR2 (germline): KGHSH, LQKENI. The CDR3 sequence: CASSPGLAGNEQFF. CDR3 DNA sequence: TGTGCCAGCTCACCGGGGCTAGCGGGCAATGAGCAGTTCTTC.